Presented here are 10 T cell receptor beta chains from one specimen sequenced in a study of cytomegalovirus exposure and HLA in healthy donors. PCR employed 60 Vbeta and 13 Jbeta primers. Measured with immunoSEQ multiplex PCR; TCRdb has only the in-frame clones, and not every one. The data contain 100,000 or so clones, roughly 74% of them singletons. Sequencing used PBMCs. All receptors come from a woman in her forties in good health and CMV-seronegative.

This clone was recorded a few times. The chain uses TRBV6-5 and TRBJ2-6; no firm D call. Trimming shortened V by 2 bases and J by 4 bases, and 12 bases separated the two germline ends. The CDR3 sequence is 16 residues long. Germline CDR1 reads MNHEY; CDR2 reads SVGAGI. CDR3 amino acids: CASSYGLPSGANVLTF. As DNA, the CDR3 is TGTGCCAGCAGTTACGGGCTGCCCTCGGGGGCCAACGTCCTGACTTTC.

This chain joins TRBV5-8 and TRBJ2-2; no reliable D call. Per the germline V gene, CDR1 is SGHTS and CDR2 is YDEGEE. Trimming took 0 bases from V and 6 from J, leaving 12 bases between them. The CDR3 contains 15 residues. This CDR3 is CASSLVTDGAGELFF. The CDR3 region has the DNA TGTGCCAGCAGCTTGGTAACAGACGGTGCCGGGGAGCTGTTTTTT.

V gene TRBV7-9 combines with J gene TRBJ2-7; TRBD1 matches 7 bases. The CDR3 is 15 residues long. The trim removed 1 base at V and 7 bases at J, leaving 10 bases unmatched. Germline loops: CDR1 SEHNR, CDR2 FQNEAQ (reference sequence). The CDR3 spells CASSLGQGVLIEQYF. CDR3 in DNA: TGTGCCAGCAGCTTAGGACAGGGCGTTTTAATAGAGCAGTACTTC. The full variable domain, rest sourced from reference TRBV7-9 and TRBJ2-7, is DTGVSQNPRHKITKRGQNVTFRCDPISEHNRLYWYRQTLGQGPEFLTYFQNEAQLEKSRLLSDRFSAERPKGSFSTLEIQRTEQGDSAMYLCASSLGQGVLIEQYFGPGTRLTVT.

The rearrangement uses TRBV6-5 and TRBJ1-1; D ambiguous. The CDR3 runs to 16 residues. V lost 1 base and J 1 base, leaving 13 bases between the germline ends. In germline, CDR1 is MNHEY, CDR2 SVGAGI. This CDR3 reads CASSYLLGRGNTEAFF. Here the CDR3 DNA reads TGTGCCAGCAGTTACTTGTTAGGACGGGGGAACACTGAAGCTTTCTTT.

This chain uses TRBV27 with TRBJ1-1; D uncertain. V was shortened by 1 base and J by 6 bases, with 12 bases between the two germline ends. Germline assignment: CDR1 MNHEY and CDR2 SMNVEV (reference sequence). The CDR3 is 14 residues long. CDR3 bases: TGTGCCAGCAGTTTATATATCGACTCCGCTGAAGCTTTCTTT. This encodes CASSLYIDSAEAFF.

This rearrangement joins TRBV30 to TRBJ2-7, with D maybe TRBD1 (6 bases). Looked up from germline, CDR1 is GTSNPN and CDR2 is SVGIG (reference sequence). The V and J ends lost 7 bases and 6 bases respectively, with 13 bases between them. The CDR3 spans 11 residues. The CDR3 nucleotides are TGTGCCTCGAGCACAGGGTCCGAGCAGTACTTC. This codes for CASSTGSEQYF.

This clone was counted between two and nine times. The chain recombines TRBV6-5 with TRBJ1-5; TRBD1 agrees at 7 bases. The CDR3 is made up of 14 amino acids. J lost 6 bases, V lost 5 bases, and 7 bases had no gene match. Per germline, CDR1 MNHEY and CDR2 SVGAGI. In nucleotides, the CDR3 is TGTGCCAGCAGTGACAGGGTGAGAACTCAGCCCCAGCATTTT. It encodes CASSDRVRTQPQHF.

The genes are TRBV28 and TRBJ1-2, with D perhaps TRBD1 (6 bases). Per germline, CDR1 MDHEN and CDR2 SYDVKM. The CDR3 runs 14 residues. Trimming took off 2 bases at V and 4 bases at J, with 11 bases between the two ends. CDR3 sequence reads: CASSLPTTGYGYTF. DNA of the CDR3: TGTGCCAGCAGTTTACCCACGACAGGCTATGGCTACACCTTC.

CDR3 amino acids: CASSLSWEGGSPLHF. The CDR3 DNA is TGTGCCAGCAGTTTATCGTGGGAGGGGGGGTCACCCCTCCACTTT. The J gene is TRBJ1-6, the V gene TRBV27, with D perhaps TRBD1 (6 bases). Germline V lookup: CDR1 MNHEY, CDR2 SMNVEV (reference sequence). The ends were cut back, 0 bases at V and 10 bases at J, with 13 bases in the middle. This CDR3 contains 15 residues.

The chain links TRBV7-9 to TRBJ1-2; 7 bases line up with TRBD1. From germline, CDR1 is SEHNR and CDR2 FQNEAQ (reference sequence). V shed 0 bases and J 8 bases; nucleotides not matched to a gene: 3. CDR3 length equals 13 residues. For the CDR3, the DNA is TGTGCCAGCAGCTTAGCTGGGACAGAGGGCTACACCTTC. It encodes CASSLAGTEGYTF.